The clone carrying this T cell receptor (beta chain) came up a few times. This entry belongs to a study of T cell responses to AZD1222 COVID-19 vaccine. Libraries were prepared by immunoSEQ multiplex PCR; TCRdb keeps only in-frame clonotypes and omits some of them. The data contain some 140,000 clones, roughly nine tenths of them seen just once; the ten biggest clones take up about 5%. The CDR3 has 12 amino acids. V lost 4 bases and J 6 bases, leaving 9 bases between the germline ends. Germline CDR1 is MNHEY and CDR2 is SVGAGI. V is TRBV6-5 and J is TRBJ1-2; D not certain. The input for sequencing was peripheral blood, taken on day 0 of MenACWY control vaccination. This sequence originates from an adult in good health. The CDR3: CASSSLRDGYTF. As DNA, the CDR3 is TGTGCCAGCAGTTCGTTAAGGGATGGCTACACCTTC.